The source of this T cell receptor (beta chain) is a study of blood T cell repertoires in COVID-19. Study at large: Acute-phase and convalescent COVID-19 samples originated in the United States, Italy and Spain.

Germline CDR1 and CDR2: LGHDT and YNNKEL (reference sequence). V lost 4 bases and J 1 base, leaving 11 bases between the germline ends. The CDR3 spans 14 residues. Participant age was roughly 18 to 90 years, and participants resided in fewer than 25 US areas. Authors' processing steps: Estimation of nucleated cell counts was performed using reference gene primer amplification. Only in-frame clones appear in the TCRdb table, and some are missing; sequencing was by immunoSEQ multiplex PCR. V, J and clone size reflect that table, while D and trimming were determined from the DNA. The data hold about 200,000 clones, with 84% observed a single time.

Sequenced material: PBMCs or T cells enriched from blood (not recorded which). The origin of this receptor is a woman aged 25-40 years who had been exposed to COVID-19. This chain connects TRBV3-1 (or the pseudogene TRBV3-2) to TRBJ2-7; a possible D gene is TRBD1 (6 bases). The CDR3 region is CASSRMRGSYEQYF. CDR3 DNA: TGTGCCAGCAGCCGTATGAGGGGGTCCTACGAGCAGTACTTC.